This is a list of T cell receptor beta chains from one sample in a study of blood T cells in healthy people across ages. TCRdb re-derived calls from the 5' RACE reads in MiXCR, one entry per CDR3 protein. The sample records around 1.1 million distinct CDR3 sequences, 35% to 40% being singletons. The sample taken for sequencing was blood. The receptor set was obtained from a man in his late teens or twenties in good health. Both conserved end residues are part of each CDR3. The order of the fields is J gene, clone size, D gene, V gene, CDR3 length, CDR3 protein, CDR3 DNA. The D gene is left open where the match is weak. For some rows the clone size is stated as once, few or many, or as a class when expanded; others skip it.

TRBJ1-1 | many | NA | TRBV5-1 | 14 | CASSLASANTEAFF | TGTGCCAGCAGTTTAGCTTCCGCTAACACTGAAGCTTTCTTT
TRBJ2-7 | NA | NA | TRBV7-9 | 12 | CASGKGAYEQYF | TGTGCCAGCGGGAAAGGGGCTTACGAGCAGTACTTC
TRBJ2-1 | NA | NA | TRBV27 | 15 | CASSPSGGAVGEQFF | TGTGCCAGCAGCCCTTCGGGGGGCGCGGTGGGTGAGCAGTTCTTC
TRBJ2-3 | NA | TRBD2 | TRBV10-3 | 16 | CAISGIASGRTDTQYF | TGTGCCATCAGTGGGATCGCTAGCGGTCGCACAGATACGCAGTATTTT
TRBJ2-3 | NA | NA | TRBV20-1 | 12 | CSARDVEDTQYF | TGCAGTGCTAGAGATGTGGAAGATACGCAGTATTTT
TRBJ1-5 | NA | NA | TRBV7-8 | 15 | CASSLGREVDQPQHF | TGTGCCAGCAGCTTAGGCAGGGAGGTGGATCAGCCCCAGCATTTT
TRBJ2-2 | NA | NA | TRBV7-9 | 14 | CASSFTKTGGELFF | TGTGCCAGCAGCTTTACGAAAACTGGCGGGGAGCTGTTTTTT
TRBJ2-3 | NA | TRBD1 | TRBV7-2 | 14 | CASSLDRGWDTQYF | TGTGCCAGCAGCTTGGACAGGGGGTGGGATACGCAGTATTTT
TRBJ2-4 | few | TRBD2 | TRBV4-1 | 18 | CASSQAPPGLAAKNIQYF | TGCGCCAGCAGCCAAGCCCCTCCGGGACTAGCGGCCAAAAACATTCAGTACTTC
TRBJ1-6 | once | NA | TRBV10-3 | 15 | CAISGPTIEGSPLHF | TGTGCCATCAGTGGCCCGACAATAGAAGGGTCACCCCTCCACTTT
TRBJ2-6 | NA | NA | TRBV20-1 | 13 | CSAGMTGANVLTF | TGCAGTGCCGGGATGACTGGGGCCAACGTCCTGACTTTC
TRBJ1-2 | NA | NA | TRBV10-3 | 12 | CAISGQLNGYTF | TGTGCCATCAGTGGACAGTTAAATGGCTACACCTTC
TRBJ1-1 | NA | NA | TRBV2 | 11 | CASRYRAEAFF | TGTGCCAGCAGATACAGAGCTGAAGCTTTCTTT
TRBJ1-6 | NA | TRBD1 | TRBV12-3/TRBV12-4 | 14 | CASSPGQLYSPLHF | TGTGCCAGCAGTCCGGGACAGCTCTATTCACCCCTCCACTTT
TRBJ1-5 | NA | NA | TRBV6-1 | 16 | CASRDLGGQNNQPQHF | TGTGCCAGCAGAGATTTGGGGGGCCAAAACAATCAGCCCCAGCATTTT
TRBJ1-6 | many | NA | TRBV27 | 16 | CASSNPGRTDNSPLHF | TGTGCCAGCAGTAACCCGGGACGGACCGATAATTCACCCCTCCACTTT
TRBJ1-6 | NA | NA | TRBV20-1 | 15 | CSAREKGTDYSPLHF | TGCAGTGCTAGAGAGAAGGGGACCGATTATTCACCCCTCCACTTT
TRBJ1-2 | NA | TRBD1 | TRBV9 | 15 | CASSPRPDRNYGYTF | TGTGCCAGCAGCCCACGACCGGACAGGAACTATGGCTACACCTTC
TRBJ2-3 | few | TRBD2 | TRBV4-3 | 18 | CASSQDVGTSGDTDTQYF | TGCGCCAGCAGCCAAGATGTAGGGACTAGCGGGGACACAGATACGCAGTATTTT
TRBJ2-5 | few | NA | TRBV7-9 | 13 | CASSLPGSMEQYF | TGTGCCAGCAGCTTACCCGGGTCAATGGAGCAGTACTTC
TRBJ1-1 | once | NA | TRBV20-1 | 13 | CSARDPLKLEAFF | TGCAGTGCTAGAGATCCTTTAAAGCTTGAGGCTTTCTTT
TRBJ2-3 | NA | TRBD2 | TRBV20-1 | 16 | CSANPPLAGETDTQYF | TGCAGTGCTAACCCTCCACTAGCGGGAGAGACAGATACGCAGTATTTT
TRBJ2-1 | few | NA | TRBV5-1 | 15 | CASSIRDFSYNEQFF | TGCGCCAGCAGCATCCGGGACTTCTCCTACAATGAGCAGTTCTTC
TRBJ2-3 | few | NA | TRBV20-1 | 15 | CSATVGWGGSDTQYF | TGCAGTGCTACCGTTGGGTGGGGGGGCTCGGATACGCAGTATTTT
TRBJ1-1 | NA | NA | TRBV7-2 | 16 | CASSLAGVGVIAEAFF | TGTGCCAGCAGCTTAGCGGGGGTAGGGGTTATCGCTGAAGCTTTCTTT
TRBJ2-2 | NA | NA | TRBV5-1 | 15 | CASSPGGENTGELFF | TGCGCCTCGAGCCCGGGCGGGGAGAACACCGGGGAGCTGTTTTTT
TRBJ2-1 | many | TRBD2 | TRBV9 | 17 | CASSVDPSGGSYNEQFF | TGTGCCAGCAGCGTAGATCCTAGCGGGGGGTCCTACAATGAGCAGTTCTTC
TRBJ2-3 | NA | NA | TRBV25-1 | 14 | CASSEVGLTDTQYF | TGTGCCAGCAGTGAAGTGGGACTTACAGATACGCAGTATTTT
TRBJ1-1 | NA | NA | TRBV6-1 | 14 | CASSEVGLGTEAFF | TGTGCCAGCAGTGAAGTTGGTCTGGGAACTGAAGCTTTCTTT
TRBJ2-1 | NA | NA | TRBV25-1 | 17 | CASSEYGGASSYNEQFF | TGTGCCAGCAGTGAATATGGCGGGGCAAGCTCCTACAATGAGCAGTTCTTC
TRBJ1-1 | NA | NA | TRBV29-1 | 13 | CSPFERVKAEAFF | TGCAGCCCTTTCGAGAGAGTTAAGGCTGAAGCTTTCTTT
TRBJ1-5 | NA | NA | TRBV6-5 | 16 | CASSIMWGGEGQPQHF | TGTGCCAGCAGCATAATGTGGGGGGGAGAAGGTCAGCCCCAGCATTTT
TRBJ1-2 | few | NA | TRBV20-1 | 16 | CSARDRQGGPNYGYTF | TGCAGTGCTAGAGATCGCCAGGGAGGTCCTAACTATGGCTACACCTTC
TRBJ1-2 | few | NA | TRBV20-1 | 12 | CSARGVADGYTF | TGCAGTGCTAGGGGGGTAGCGGATGGCTACACCTTC
TRBJ2-7 | NA | NA | TRBV6-2/TRBV6-3 | 14 | CASRKRLDFYEQYF | TGTGCCAGCAGGAAAAGACTGGACTTCTACGAGCAGTACTTC
TRBJ1-4 | NA | TRBD1 | TRBV4-3 | 17 | CASSQGSRGGADEKLFF | TGCGCCAGCAGCCAAGGTTCACGAGGGGGCGCAGATGAAAAACTGTTTTTT
TRBJ1-2 | NA | NA | TRBV27 | 16 | CASSLDGLLPLSGYTF | TGTGCCAGCAGTTTAGACGGCCTGCTCCCTCTTAGCGGCTACACCTTC
TRBJ2-7 | NA | NA | TRBV20-1 | 13 | CSVPSGLAYEQYF | TGCAGCGTCCCGTCGGGACTGGCCTACGAGCAGTACTTC
TRBJ1-1 | NA | NA | TRBV6-5 | 12 | CASRATETEAFF | TGTGCCAGCAGGGCGACAGAGACTGAAGCTTTCTTT
TRBJ2-1 | NA | TRBD2 | TRBV10-3 | 14 | CAISSGGEYNEQFF | TGTGCCATCAGCTCGGGGGGGGAATACAATGAGCAGTTCTTC
TRBJ1-2 | few | TRBD1 | TRBV4-1 | 18 | CASSHSMDRSLKDYGYTF | TGCGCCAGCAGTCACTCGATGGACAGGAGTTTAAAGGACTATGGCTACACCTTC
TRBJ2-3 | NA | NA | TRBV18 | 14 | CASSARTGTDTQYF | TGTGCCAGCTCCGCTAGGACGGGCACAGATACGCAGTATTTT
TRBJ1-1 | NA | NA | TRBV6-1 | 13 | CASSERQVLEAFF | TGTGCCAGCAGTGAAAGGCAGGTACTAGAAGCTTTCTTT
TRBJ2-2 | NA | NA | TRBV5-1 | 14 | CASTGGLNTGELFF | TGCGCCAGCACCGGGGGACTTAACACCGGGGAGCTGTTTTTT
TRBJ2-5 | many | TRBD2 | TRBV9 | 15 | CASSLTSGTQETQYF | TGTGCCAGCAGCTTAACTAGCGGTACCCAAGAGACCCAGTACTTC
TRBJ2-1 | NA | NA | TRBV4-2 | 15 | CASSQDQPSYNEQFF | TGTGCCAGCAGCCAAGATCAGCCCTCCTACAATGAGCAGTTCTTC
TRBJ2-7 | few | NA | TRBV20-1 | 13 | CSATRGATYEQYF | TGCAGTGCCACGCGGGGTGCTACCTACGAGCAGTACTTC
TRBJ1-2 | NA | TRBD1 | TRBV10-3 | 16 | CAISEPQTGPNYGYTF | TGTGCCATCAGTGAGCCCCAGACAGGGCCTAACTATGGCTACACCTTC
TRBJ2-5 | NA | NA | TRBV4-2 | 15 | CASSQEWGFQETQYF | TGTGCCAGCAGCCAAGAGTGGGGCTTCCAAGAGACCCAGTACTTC
TRBJ1-5 | NA | NA | TRBV27 | 13 | CASSLRVHQPQHF | TGTGCCAGCAGTTTAAGGGTCCACCAGCCCCAGCATTTT
TRBJ1-2 | NA | TRBD1 | TRBV10-3 | 14 | CAISGQGDNYGYTF | TGTGCCATCAGTGGTCAGGGGGACAACTATGGCTACACCTTC
TRBJ1-2 | NA | TRBD1 | TRBV29-1 | 13 | CSVRQGADYGYTF | TGCAGCGTTCGTCAGGGGGCGGACTATGGCTACACCTTC
TRBJ1-1 | NA | NA | TRBV4-3 | 13 | CASSAYRVTEAFF | TGCGCCAGCAGCGCCTACAGGGTCACTGAAGCTTTCTTT
TRBJ2-1 | NA | TRBD1 | TRBV7-9 | 15 | CASSLAGTGVNEQFF | TGTGCCAGCAGCTTAGCGGGGACAGGGGTCAATGAGCAGTTCTTC
TRBJ2-3 | few | NA | TRBV12-3/TRBV12-4 | 15 | CASTKDSPSTDTQYF | TGTGCCAGCACGAAGGACAGCCCTAGCACAGATACGCAGTATTTT
TRBJ1-2 | NA | NA | TRBV20-1 | 13 | CSAPGAIAYGYTF | TGCAGTGCTCCAGGGGCTATTGCTTATGGCTACACCTTC
TRBJ1-1 | few | TRBD1 | TRBV6-2/TRBV6-3 | 15 | CASSFRGLWNTEAFF | TGTGCCAGCAGTTTCAGGGGGCTCTGGAACACTGAAGCTTTCTTT